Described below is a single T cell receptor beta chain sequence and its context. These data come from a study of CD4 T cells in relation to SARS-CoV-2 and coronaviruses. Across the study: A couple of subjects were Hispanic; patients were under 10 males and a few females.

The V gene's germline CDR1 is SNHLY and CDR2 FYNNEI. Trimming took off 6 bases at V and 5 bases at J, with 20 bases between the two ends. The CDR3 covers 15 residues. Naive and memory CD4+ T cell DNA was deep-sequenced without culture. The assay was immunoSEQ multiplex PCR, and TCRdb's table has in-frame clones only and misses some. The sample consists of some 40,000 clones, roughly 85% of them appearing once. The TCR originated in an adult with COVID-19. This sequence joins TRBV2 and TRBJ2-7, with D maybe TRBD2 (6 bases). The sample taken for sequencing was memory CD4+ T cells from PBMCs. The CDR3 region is CASSPEMGTWDEQYF. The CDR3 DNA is TGTGCCAGCAGCCCCGAGATGGGGACTTGGGACGAGCAGTACTTC.